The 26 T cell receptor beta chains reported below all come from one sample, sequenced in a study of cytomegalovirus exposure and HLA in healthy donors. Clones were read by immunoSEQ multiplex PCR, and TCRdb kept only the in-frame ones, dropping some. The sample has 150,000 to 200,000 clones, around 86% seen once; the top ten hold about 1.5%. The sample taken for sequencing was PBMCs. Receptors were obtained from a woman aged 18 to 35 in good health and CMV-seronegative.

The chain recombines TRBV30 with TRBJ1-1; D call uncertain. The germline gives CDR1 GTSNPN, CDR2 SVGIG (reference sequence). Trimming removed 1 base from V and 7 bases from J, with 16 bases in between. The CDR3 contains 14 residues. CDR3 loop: CAWSGWRETGEAFF. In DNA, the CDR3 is TGTGCCTGGAGTGGTTGGCGGGAGACCGGTGAAGCTTTCTTT.

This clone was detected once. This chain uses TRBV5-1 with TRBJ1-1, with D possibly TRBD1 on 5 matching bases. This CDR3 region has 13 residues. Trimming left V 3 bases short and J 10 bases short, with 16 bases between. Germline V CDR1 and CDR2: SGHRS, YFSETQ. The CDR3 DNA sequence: TGCGCCAGCAGCTGGCGGGGGGAGGGACGAGCTTTCTTT. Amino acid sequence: CASSWRGEGRAFF.

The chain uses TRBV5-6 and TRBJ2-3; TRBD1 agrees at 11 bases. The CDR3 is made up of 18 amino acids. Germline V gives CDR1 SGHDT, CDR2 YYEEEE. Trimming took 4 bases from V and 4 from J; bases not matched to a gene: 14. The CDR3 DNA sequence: TGTGCCAGCAGCACCGGGACAGGGGGAACAGTCCTCCCAGATACGCAGTATTTT. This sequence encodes CASSTGTGGTVLPDTQYF.

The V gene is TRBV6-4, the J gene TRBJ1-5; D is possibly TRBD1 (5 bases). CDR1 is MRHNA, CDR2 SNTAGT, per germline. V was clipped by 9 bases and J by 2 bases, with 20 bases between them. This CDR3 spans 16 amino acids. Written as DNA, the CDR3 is TGTGCCAGGTGGATGGGGGAGGAGATAGGCAATCAGCCCCAGCATTTT. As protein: CARWMGEEIGNQPQHF.

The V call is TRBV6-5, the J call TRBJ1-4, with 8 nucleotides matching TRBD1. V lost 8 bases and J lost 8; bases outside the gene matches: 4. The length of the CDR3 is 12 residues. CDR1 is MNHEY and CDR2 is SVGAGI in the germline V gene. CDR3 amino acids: CASGTGGEKLFF. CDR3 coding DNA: TGTGCCAGCGGGACAGGAGGGGAAAAACTGTTTTTT.

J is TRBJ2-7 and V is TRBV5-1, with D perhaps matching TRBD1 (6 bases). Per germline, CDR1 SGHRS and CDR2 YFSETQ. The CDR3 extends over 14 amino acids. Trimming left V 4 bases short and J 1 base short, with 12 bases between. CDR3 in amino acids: CASSRYDRSYEQYF. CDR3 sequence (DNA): TGCGCCAGCAGCCGATATGACAGGTCCTACGAGCAGTACTTC.

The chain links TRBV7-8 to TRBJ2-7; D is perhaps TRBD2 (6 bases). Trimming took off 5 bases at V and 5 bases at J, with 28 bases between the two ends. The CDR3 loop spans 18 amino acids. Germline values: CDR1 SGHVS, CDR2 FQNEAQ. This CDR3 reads CASSPTWRGSPGYNEQYF. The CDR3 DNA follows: TGTGCCAGCAGCCCGACTTGGAGGGGCAGTCCAGGTTATAACGAGCAGTACTTC.

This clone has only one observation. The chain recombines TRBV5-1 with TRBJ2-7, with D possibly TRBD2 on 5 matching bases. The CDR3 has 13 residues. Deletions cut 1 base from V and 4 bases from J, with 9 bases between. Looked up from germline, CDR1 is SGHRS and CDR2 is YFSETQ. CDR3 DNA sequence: TGCGCCAGCAGCTTGTACGGGGAATACGAGCAGTACTTC. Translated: CASSLYGEYEQYF. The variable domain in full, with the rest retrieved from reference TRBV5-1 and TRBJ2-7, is KAGVTQTPRYLIKTRGQQVTLSCSPISGHRSVSWYQQTPGQGLQFLFEYFSETQRNKGNFPGRFSGRQFSNSRSEMNVSTLELGDSALYLCASSLYGEYEQYFGPGTRLTVT.

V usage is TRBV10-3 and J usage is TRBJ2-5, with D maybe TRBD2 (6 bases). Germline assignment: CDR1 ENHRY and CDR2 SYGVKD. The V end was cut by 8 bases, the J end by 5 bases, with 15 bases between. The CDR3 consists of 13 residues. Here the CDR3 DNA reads TGTGCCATCGGGACTCGCGACTCGGAGACCCAGTACTTC. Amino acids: CAIGTRDSETQYF.

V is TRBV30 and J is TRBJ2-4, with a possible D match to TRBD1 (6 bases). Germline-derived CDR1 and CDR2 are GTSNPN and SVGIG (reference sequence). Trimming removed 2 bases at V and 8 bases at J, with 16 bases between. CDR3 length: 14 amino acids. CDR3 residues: CAWSLPTGTDIQYF. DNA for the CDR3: TGTGCCTGGAGTCTCCCTACAGGGACGGACATTCAGTACTTC. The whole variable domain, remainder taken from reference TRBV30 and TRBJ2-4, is SQTIHQWPATLVQPVGSPLSLECTVEGTSNPNLYWYRQAAGRGLQLLFYSVGIGQISSEVPQNLSASRPQDRQFILSSKKLLLSDSGFYLCAWSLPTGTDIQYFGAGTRLSVL.

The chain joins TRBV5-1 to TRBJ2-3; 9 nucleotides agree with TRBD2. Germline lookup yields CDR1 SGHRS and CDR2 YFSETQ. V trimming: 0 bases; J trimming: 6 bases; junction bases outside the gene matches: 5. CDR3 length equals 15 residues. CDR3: CASSLVLAGSDTQYF. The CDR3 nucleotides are TGCGCCAGCAGCTTGGTACTAGCGGGTTCGGATACGCAGTATTTT.

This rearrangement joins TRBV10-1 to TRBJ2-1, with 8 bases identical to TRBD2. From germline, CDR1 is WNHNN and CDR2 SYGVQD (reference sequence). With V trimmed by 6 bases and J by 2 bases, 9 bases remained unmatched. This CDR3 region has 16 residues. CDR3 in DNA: TGCGCCAGCAGCAGAGAGCGGGGGTCAACCTACAATGAGCAGTTCTTC. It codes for CASSRERGSTYNEQFF.

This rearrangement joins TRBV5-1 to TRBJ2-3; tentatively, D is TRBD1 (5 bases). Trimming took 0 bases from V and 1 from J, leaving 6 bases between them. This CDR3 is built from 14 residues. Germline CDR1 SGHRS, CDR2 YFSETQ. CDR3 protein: CASSLEGRTDTQYF. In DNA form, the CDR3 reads TGCGCCAGCAGCTTGGAGGGGCGCACAGATACGCAGTATTTT.

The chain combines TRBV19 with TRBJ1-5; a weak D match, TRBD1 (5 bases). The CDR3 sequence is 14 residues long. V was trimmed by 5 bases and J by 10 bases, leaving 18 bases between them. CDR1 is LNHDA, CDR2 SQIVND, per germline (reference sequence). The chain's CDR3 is CASSAAGSFLPQHF. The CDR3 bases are TGTGCCAGTAGTGCGGCAGGGTCCTTTCTCCCCCAGCATTTT.

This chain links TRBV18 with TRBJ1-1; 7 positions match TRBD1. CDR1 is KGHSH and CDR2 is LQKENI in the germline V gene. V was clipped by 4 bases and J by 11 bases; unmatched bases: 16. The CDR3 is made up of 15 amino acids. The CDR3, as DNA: TGTGCCAGCTCACAGAACAGGGGCCGACAGGATGTTGCTTTCTTT. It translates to CASSQNRGRQDVAFF. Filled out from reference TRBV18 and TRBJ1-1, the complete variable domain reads NAGVMQNPRHLVRRRGQEARLRCSPMKGHSHVYWYRQLPEEGLKFMVYLQKENIIDESGMPKERFSAEFPKEGPSILRIQQVVRGDSAAYFCASSQNRGRQDVAFFGQGTRLTVV.

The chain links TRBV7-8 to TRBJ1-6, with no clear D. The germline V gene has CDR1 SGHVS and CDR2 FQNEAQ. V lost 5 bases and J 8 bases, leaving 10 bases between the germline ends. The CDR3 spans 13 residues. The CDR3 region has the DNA TGTGCCAGCAGCCTTGCCGGGGATTCACCCCTCCACTTT. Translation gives CASSLAGDSPLHF.

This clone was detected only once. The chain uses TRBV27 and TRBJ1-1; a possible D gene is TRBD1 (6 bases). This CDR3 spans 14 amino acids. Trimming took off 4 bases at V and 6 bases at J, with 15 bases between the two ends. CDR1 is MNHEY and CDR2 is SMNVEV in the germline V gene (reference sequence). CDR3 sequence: CASSSTGIRAEAFF. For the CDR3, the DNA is TGTGCCAGCAGTTCAACAGGGATTCGAGCTGAAGCTTTCTTT.

The CDR3 DNA is TGTGCCATTCGACAGGGGGAACCTTTGAACACTGAAGCTTTCTTT. This gives the protein CAIRQGEPLNTEAFF. This chain links TRBV10-3 with TRBJ1-1, with 9 bases identical to TRBD1. V was clipped by 9 bases and J by 0 bases; unmatched bases: 8. Looked up from germline, CDR1 is ENHRY and CDR2 is SYGVKD. This CDR3 is built from 15 residues.

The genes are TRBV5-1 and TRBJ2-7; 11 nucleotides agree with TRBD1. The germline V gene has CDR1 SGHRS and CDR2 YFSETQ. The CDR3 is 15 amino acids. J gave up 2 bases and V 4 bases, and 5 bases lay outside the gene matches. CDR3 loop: CASSAPDRGPYEQYF. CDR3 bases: TGCGCCAGCAGCGCGCCGGACAGGGGGCCCTACGAGCAGTACTTC.

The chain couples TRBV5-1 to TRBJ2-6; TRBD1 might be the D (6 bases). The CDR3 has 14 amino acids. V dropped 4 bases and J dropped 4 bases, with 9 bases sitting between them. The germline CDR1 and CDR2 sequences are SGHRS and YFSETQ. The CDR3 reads CASSQGWGANVLTF. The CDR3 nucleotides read TGCGCCAGCAGCCAGGGGTGGGGGGCCAACGTCCTGACTTTC.

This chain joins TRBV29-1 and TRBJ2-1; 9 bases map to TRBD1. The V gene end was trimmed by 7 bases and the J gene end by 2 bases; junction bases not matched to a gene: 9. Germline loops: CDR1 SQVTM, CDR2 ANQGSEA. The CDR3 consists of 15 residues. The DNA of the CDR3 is TGCAGCGCCCAGACAGGGGGGAGCACCTACAATGAGCAGTTCTTC. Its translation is CSAQTGGSTYNEQFF.

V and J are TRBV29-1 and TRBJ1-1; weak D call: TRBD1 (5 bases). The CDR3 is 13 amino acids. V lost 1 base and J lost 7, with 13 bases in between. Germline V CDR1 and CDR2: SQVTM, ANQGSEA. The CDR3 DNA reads TGCAGCGTTGAAGGTGGGGCCGTTAATGAAGCTTTCTTT. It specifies CSVEGGAVNEAFF.

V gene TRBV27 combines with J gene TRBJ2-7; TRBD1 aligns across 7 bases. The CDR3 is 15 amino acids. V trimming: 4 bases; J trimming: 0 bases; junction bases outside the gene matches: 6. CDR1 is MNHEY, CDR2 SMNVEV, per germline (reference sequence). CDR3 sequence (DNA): TGTGCCAGCAGTTCGGGACAGTTTTTCTCCTACGAGCAGTACTTC. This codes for CASSSGQFFSYEQYF.

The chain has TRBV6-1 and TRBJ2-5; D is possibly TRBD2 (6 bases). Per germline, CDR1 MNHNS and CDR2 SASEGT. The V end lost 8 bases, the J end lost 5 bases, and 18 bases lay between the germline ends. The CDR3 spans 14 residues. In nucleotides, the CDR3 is TGTGCCAGCTGGGTATGGGGGAGGCCGGAGACCCAGTACTTC. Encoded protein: CASWVWGRPETQYF.

The CDR3 spells CASSWGGFNTEAFF. CDR3 bases: TGTGCCAGCAGTTGGGGGGGATTTAACACTGAAGCTTTCTTT. The V gene is TRBV6-5, the J gene TRBJ1-1; possibly TRBD1 for D (5 bases). Trimming took 4 bases from V and 2 from J, leaving 11 bases between them. The CDR3 has 14 amino acids. CDR1 is MNHEY and CDR2 is SVGAGI in the germline V gene.

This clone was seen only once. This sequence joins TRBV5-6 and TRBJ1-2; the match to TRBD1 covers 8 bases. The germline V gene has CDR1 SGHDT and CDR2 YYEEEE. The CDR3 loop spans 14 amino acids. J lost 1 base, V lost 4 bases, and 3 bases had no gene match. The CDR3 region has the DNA TGTGCCAGCAGCGGACAGGGATATAACTATGGCTACACCTTC. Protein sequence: CASSGQGYNYGYTF.